This T cell receptor beta chain was profiled in a study of blood T cell repertoires in COVID-19. At the level of the study: The United States, Italy and Spain supplied acute and convalescent COVID-19 samples. PBMCs, B-cell-depleted T cells, or T cells provided the cDNA or gDNA that made up the material.

As processed by the authors: Amplification of reference gene primers was used by the study to estimate nucleated cell counts. TCRdb keeps only in-frame clones here, not all; method: immunoSEQ multiplex PCR. V and J calls and clone size are as listed in that table; D and trimming were resolved from the DNA. The sample lists approximately 220,000 clones, 85% to 90% seen once, with approximately 6.2% in the top ten. This clonotype was obtained from a man between 60 and 70 years old who had recovered from COVID-19. The sequenced material came from peripheral blood.

Written as DNA, the CDR3 is TGTGCCAGCAGCCTAAAGACTAGCGAGGATGAGCAGTTCTTC. Its protein product is CASSLKTSEDEQFF. The genes are TRBV27 and TRBJ2-1, with 8 bases lining up with TRBD2. The CDR3 covers 14 residues. CDR1 and CDR2 (germline): MNHEY, SMNVEV (reference sequence). With 6 bases clipped from V and 8 bases from J, the junction kept 9 bases outside the gene matches.